The rows below give T cell receptor beta chains drawn from one sample of a study of blood T cell repertoires in COVID-19. Generated by immunoSEQ multiplex PCR, the TCRdb table keeps only in-frame clones and is missing some. The sample has fewer than 200,000 clones, 65% to 85% seen once. The sequenced sample consisted of PBMCs or T cells enriched from blood (not recorded which). The receptors derive from a woman between 50 and 59 years old in a cohort exposed to, infected with or recovered from COVID-19 (not recorded which). CDR3s include the opening cysteine and the closing phenylalanine or tryptophan. The D gene is left open where the match is weak. Clone sizes are given selectively: once, few, many, or a class where the clone is expanded.

clone_size: .
v_call: TRBV28
d_call: .
j_call: TRBJ2-7
cdr3_aa: CASSFAAYEQYF

clone_size: once
v_call: TRBV6-5
d_call: TRBD2
j_call: TRBJ2-3
cdr3_aa: CASSPRTSTADTQYF

clone_size: .
v_call: TRBV29-1
d_call: TRBD2
j_call: TRBJ2-1
cdr3_aa: CSVALAVSYNEQFF

clone_size: .
v_call: TRBV19
d_call: TRBD1
j_call: TRBJ1-2
cdr3_aa: CASGPGGPGYGYTF

clone_size: .
v_call: TRBV14
d_call: .
j_call: TRBJ1-2
cdr3_aa: CASSPFLNYGYTF

clone_size: .
v_call: TRBV29-1
d_call: .
j_call: TRBJ2-7
cdr3_aa: CSVEGQGYEQYF

clone_size: .
v_call: TRBV19
d_call: .
j_call: TRBJ1-6
cdr3_aa: CASRVTRDNSPLHF

clone_size: .
v_call: TRBV5-8
d_call: .
j_call: TRBJ2-1
cdr3_aa: CASSHSQGSILNEQFF

clone_size: .
v_call: TRBV21-1
d_call: .
j_call: TRBJ1-1
cdr3_aa: CASSKDRDREGNTEAFF

clone_size: .
v_call: TRBV10-1
d_call: .
j_call: TRBJ2-2
cdr3_aa: CASSSLARTGELFF

clone_size: few
v_call: TRBV11-1
d_call: TRBD1
j_call: TRBJ1-4
cdr3_aa: CASSPGQGAEGEKLFF

clone_size: .
v_call: TRBV29-1
d_call: TRBD1
j_call: TRBJ2-7
cdr3_aa: CSVEGGQGVYEQYF

clone_size: .
v_call: TRBV12-3/TRBV12-4
d_call: .
j_call: TRBJ2-2
cdr3_aa: CASSFSGELFF

clone_size: .
v_call: TRBV10-2
d_call: TRBD1
j_call: TRBJ1-1
cdr3_aa: CASSEGGGFRAFF

clone_size: .
v_call: TRBV5-1
d_call: .
j_call: TRBJ2-1
cdr3_aa: CASSLALVSGAYNEQFF

clone_size: .
v_call: TRBV18
d_call: .
j_call: TRBJ2-5
cdr3_aa: CASSPGAILETQYF

clone_size: .
v_call: TRBV2
d_call: TRBD2
j_call: TRBJ2-7
cdr3_aa: CAIRGGGRRGYEQYF

clone_size: .
v_call: TRBV5-6
d_call: TRBD1
j_call: TRBJ2-7
cdr3_aa: CASSFFQGEYEQYF

clone_size: .
v_call: TRBV28
d_call: TRBD1
j_call: TRBJ1-5
cdr3_aa: CASSFDTTGQGQPQHF

clone_size: .
v_call: TRBV7-6
d_call: .
j_call: TRBJ2-3
cdr3_aa: CASSLSSGAIDTQYF

clone_size: .
v_call: TRBV11-3
d_call: .
j_call: TRBJ2-2
cdr3_aa: CASSFSKKRREQLTGELFF

clone_size: .
v_call: TRBV11-2
d_call: TRBD1
j_call: TRBJ1-1
cdr3_aa: CASSLTGATEAFF

clone_size: .
v_call: TRBV19
d_call: TRBD1
j_call: TRBJ1-5
cdr3_aa: CASSNSGGQPQHF

clone_size: once
v_call: TRBV4-1
d_call: .
j_call: TRBJ1-1
cdr3_aa: CASSQGGVGTEAFF

clone_size: .
v_call: TRBV5-1
d_call: .
j_call: TRBJ1-1
cdr3_aa: CASSSRNTEAFF

clone_size: .
v_call: TRBV7-9
d_call: TRBD2
j_call: TRBJ2-2
cdr3_aa: CASSQGFGLAAPRELFF

clone_size: .
v_call: TRBV28
d_call: .
j_call: TRBJ1-5
cdr3_aa: CASSDRHWVSNQPQHF

clone_size: .
v_call: TRBV11-1
d_call: TRBD1
j_call: TRBJ2-2
cdr3_aa: CASSRGQANTGELFF

clone_size: .
v_call: TRBV28
d_call: .
j_call: TRBJ1-1
cdr3_aa: CALSAADTEAFF

clone_size: .
v_call: TRBV6-5
d_call: TRBD1
j_call: TRBJ1-1
cdr3_aa: CASSYEGDSPNTEAFF

clone_size: .
v_call: TRBV18
d_call: .
j_call: TRBJ2-7
cdr3_aa: CASSPGGYEQYF

clone_size: .
v_call: TRBV12-2
d_call: .
j_call: TRBJ1-1
cdr3_aa: CASRLAQGKDTEAFF

clone_size: .
v_call: TRBV9
d_call: .
j_call: TRBJ1-1
cdr3_aa: CASSPRMNTEAFF

clone_size: .
v_call: TRBV2
d_call: .
j_call: TRBJ1-1
cdr3_aa: CASSGARLSDTEAFF

clone_size: .
v_call: TRBV28
d_call: .
j_call: TRBJ1-4
cdr3_aa: CASRGGVGTKVRNEKLFF

clone_size: .
v_call: TRBV7-2
d_call: .
j_call: TRBJ2-7
cdr3_aa: CASSLILGMTYEQYF

clone_size: .
v_call: TRBV5-1
d_call: .
j_call: TRBJ2-2
cdr3_aa: CASSLGSHRDGNTGELFF

clone_size: .
v_call: TRBV7-9
d_call: TRBD1
j_call: TRBJ2-5
cdr3_aa: CASRGTGGETQYF

clone_size: .
v_call: TRBV11-3
d_call: TRBD1
j_call: TRBJ2-7
cdr3_aa: CASSLKRMIWDRGEGEQYF

clone_size: once
v_call: TRBV18
d_call: .
j_call: TRBJ2-3
cdr3_aa: CASSPPSGTDTQYF

clone_size: .
v_call: TRBV29-1
d_call: .
j_call: TRBJ1-1
cdr3_aa: CSVAWEVNTEAFF

clone_size: .
v_call: TRBV11-2
d_call: TRBD1
j_call: TRBJ2-6
cdr3_aa: CASSFVGTGSGANVLTF

clone_size: .
v_call: TRBV15
d_call: .
j_call: TRBJ1-2
cdr3_aa: CATSRGEVAYGYTF

clone_size: .
v_call: TRBV7-3
d_call: TRBD1
j_call: TRBJ2-1
cdr3_aa: CASSFDRGRNEQFF

clone_size: .
v_call: TRBV11-2
d_call: .
j_call: TRBJ2-7
cdr3_aa: CASSLEGRRYEQYF

clone_size: .
v_call: TRBV4-1
d_call: .
j_call: TRBJ2-2
cdr3_aa: CASSLQPPGQNTGELFF

clone_size: .
v_call: TRBV3-1/TRBV3-2
d_call: .
j_call: TRBJ2-1
cdr3_aa: CASSGTQFPYNEQFF

clone_size: .
v_call: TRBV3-1/TRBV3-2
d_call: TRBD2
j_call: TRBJ2-2
cdr3_aa: CASSQVSGANTGELFF